This TCR beta chain was recorded in a study of vaccination effects on CD4 cells after COVID-19. Using viral peptide pools, the ViraFEST assay grew out antigen-specific CD4+ T cells prior to sequencing. Cultured cells yielded isolated CD4+ T cells after more than nine days. Vaccinated participants had no history of SARS-CoV-2 infection and tested negative for nucleocapsid antibodies. Peptides at about 10 ug/ml and IL-2 at 9 to 10 IU/ml were added to around 2 million PBMC per well. Researchers swapped half the medium for IL-2 medium on both days 3 and 7. V dropped 1 base and J dropped 7 bases, with 14 bases sitting between them. This CDR3 is 14 amino acids long. The germline V gene encodes CDR1 MNHEY and CDR2 SMNVEV (reference sequence). Study-wide results and caveats: Substantial clonal contraction characterized both infection- and vaccine-induced clones late after vaccination. Nearly all vaccine-induced clones in healthy recipients recognized only SARS-CoV-2.

By its share, this clone is medium-sized. What it recognizes is unknown. Assay: immunoSEQ multiplex PCR; the TCRdb copy retains only in-frame clones and omits some. The sample lists about 22,000 clones, around 74% occurring once. The rearrangement links TRBV27 to TRBJ2-7, with D tentatively TRBD2 (5 bases). The receptor was derived from a human donor who received a COVID-19 vaccine. The specimen was CD4+ T cells from PBMCs cultured with HCoV-NL63 spike peptides, collected before COVID-19 vaccination. The CDR3 is CASSLFYASGEQYF. In DNA form, the CDR3 reads TGTGCCAGCAGTTTATTTTACGCGTCGGGGGAGCAGTACTTC.